The 13 T cell receptor beta chains reported below all come from one sample, sequenced in a study of T-cell reconstitution after alpha-beta-depleted transplantation in children. The authors prepared the TCRbeta library with unique molecular identifiers. TCRdb reprocessed the PCR reads via MiXCR and lists one record per CDR3 protein. Seen here are around 100,000 distinct CDR3 sequences, 6% observed once, and the top ten hold roughly 5.5%. The sequencing here drew on PBMCs, mostly from graft donor cells, taken 60 days after TCRalphabeta/CD19-depleted stem cell transplant. Source of these receptors: a female patient aged 2-15 years who had a stem cell transplant for Fanconi anemia, so the T cells may come from the graft donor.

This clonotype has only a few counts. The chain links TRBV11-2 to TRBJ2-1; 13 nucleotides agree with TRBD2. The V gene's germline CDR1 is SGHAT and CDR2 FQNNGV. V trimming: 4 bases; J trimming: 0 bases; junction bases outside the gene matches: 0. The CDR3 is 16 amino acids. The CDR3, as DNA: TGTGCCAGCAGCTGGACTAGCGGGAGCTCCTACAATGAGCAGTTCTTC. Translating it yields CASSWTSGSSYNEQFF.

The chain has TRBV6-1 and TRBJ1-4; perhaps TRBD1 as D (6 bases). Trimming stripped 8 bases from V and 1 base from J, with 20 bases between. The CDR3 runs to 17 residues. Germline V gives CDR1 MNHNS, CDR2 SASEGT. The chain's CDR3 is CASVSTTGSKTNEKLFF. CDR3 DNA sequence: TGTGCCAGCGTCTCAACAACAGGGAGTAAAACTAATGAAAAACTGTTTTTT.

This clonotype was counted a few times. This chain's CDR3 is CSGLLRRGSVNIQYF. In DNA, the CDR3 is TGCAGTGGATTACTGAGGAGGGGGTCTGTGAACATTCAGTACTTC. This sequence joins TRBV20-1 and TRBJ2-4; D tentatively reads TRBD1 or TRBD2 (6 bases each). CDR3 length equals 15 residues. Per germline, CDR1 DFQATT and CDR2 SNEGSKA (reference sequence). Trimming stripped 7 bases from V and 7 bases from J, with 23 bases between.

This clonotype was observed many times. V is TRBV28 and J is TRBJ2-6; TRBD1 is a possible D gene (6 bases). This CDR3 region has 17 residues. CDR1 and CDR2 from the germline V gene are MDHEN and SYDVKM. V dropped 4 bases and J dropped 0 bases, with 13 bases sitting between them. CDR3 loop: CASSYQNRASGANVLTF. CDR3 nucleotide sequence: TGTGCCAGCAGTTACCAGAACAGGGCCTCTGGGGCCAACGTCCTGACTTTC.

This clonotype was seen many times. The chain recombines TRBV5-5 with TRBJ2-3, with 10 nucleotides matching TRBD1. The V and J ends lost 1 base and 2 bases, in that order; junction bases with no gene match: 7. This CDR3 has 17 amino acids. Germline V gene lookup returns CDR1 SGHKS and CDR2 YYEKEE (reference sequence). The CDR3 nucleotides are TGTGCCAGCAGCTTGAGTGGGACAGGGGAGATCACAGATACGCAGTATTTT. This gives the protein CASSLSGTGEITDTQYF.

At least ten counts were recorded for this clonotype. The V and J genes are TRBV2 and TRBJ2-7; 8 bases match TRBD2. This CDR3 is built from 12 residues. Germline CDR1 reads SNHLY; CDR2 reads FYNNEI. J gave up 6 bases and V 8 bases, and 6 bases lay outside the gene matches. For the CDR3, the DNA is TGTGCCAGCCTTGGGACTAGTGTCGAGCAGTACTTC. This translates into CASLGTSVEQYF.

This clonotype was recorded many times. The genes are TRBV29-1 and TRBJ1-5; D ambiguous. This CDR3 has 15 amino acids. V lost 4 bases to trimming and J lost 0 bases, with 13 bases between them. CDR1 and CDR2 from the germline V gene are SQVTM and ANQGSEA. In DNA form, the CDR3 reads TGCAGCGTTGCGGAGACCGTAGGTAGCAATCAGCCCCAGCATTTT. This encodes CSVAETVGSNQPQHF.

This clonotype was seen ten or more times. The chain is built from TRBV7-6 and TRBJ2-1, with a weak D call TRBD1 (5 bases). The CDR3 length is 16 residues. V lost 0 bases to trimming and J lost 1 base, with 10 bases between them. The germline gives CDR1 SGHVS, CDR2 FNYEAQ. CDR3 sequence: CASSLAGVLSYNEQFF. For the CDR3, the DNA is TGTGCCAGCAGCTTAGCAGGGGTCCTATCCTACAATGAGCAGTTCTTC.

By its share, this clonotype is medium-sized. The rearrangement uses TRBV5-1 and TRBJ2-5, with no clear D. Per the germline V gene, CDR1 is SGHRS and CDR2 is YFSETQ. The CDR3 runs 11 residues. V was clipped by 0 bases and J by 5 bases, with 2 bases between them. CDR3 region: CASSLAETQYF. The CDR3 DNA sequence: TGCGCCAGCAGCTTGGCTGAGACCCAGTACTTC.

Remarks on this clonotype: This could be a read error, since a much larger clone is one nucleotide away. V gene TRBV4-2 combines with J gene TRBJ2-5; D could derive from TRBD1 or TRBD2 (5 bases each). The CDR3 is 16 residues long. The germline CDR1 and CDR2 sequences are LGHNA and YNFKEQ. CDR3 DNA: TGTGACAGCAGCCCCCGGGACCGACCCGACCAAGAGACCCAGTACTTC. It yields the protein CDSSPRDRPDQETQYF.

This rearrangement joins TRBV4-2 to TRBJ2-5; 9 bases map to TRBD2. The germline gives CDR1 LGHNA, CDR2 YNFKEQ. Trimming at V came to 1 base and at J to 4 bases, leaving 4 bases not matched to a gene. The CDR3 consists of 15 residues. The CDR3 DNA follows: TGTGCCAGCAGCCAAGTCGCGGGAGGGGCAGAGACCCAGTACTTC. Encoded protein: CASSQVAGGAETQYF.

In this sample, this clonotype turned up many times. The chain links TRBV30 to TRBJ1-1, with 7 bases fitting TRBD1. The CDR3 runs 14 residues. The germline V gene encodes CDR1 GTSNPN and CDR2 SVGIG (reference sequence). Trimming at V came to 6 bases and at J to 4 bases, leaving 11 bases not matched to a gene. CDR3 sequence reads: CACQTGSVTTEAFF. The CDR3, as DNA: TGTGCCTGCCAGACAGGGTCCGTTACCACTGAAGCTTTCTTT. The whole variable domain, remainder taken from reference TRBV30 and TRBJ1-1, is SQTIHQWPATLVQPVGSPLSLECTVEGTSNPNLYWYRQAAGRGLQLLFYSVGIGQISSEVPQNLSASRPQDRQFILSSKKLLLSDSGFYLCACQTGSVTTEAFFGQGTRLTVV.

In its sample, this clonotype was seen many times. CDR3 in amino acids: CASRSSLAGTGEFEGFF. The DNA of the CDR3 is TGCGCCAGCAGATCTTCCCTAGCAGGGACAGGGGAGTTTGAAGGGTTCTTC. The chain uses TRBV5-1 and TRBJ2-1; 10 bases fit TRBD1. The CDR3 runs to 17 residues. Germline assignment: CDR1 SGHRS and CDR2 YFSETQ. Trimming cost V 5 bases and J 15 bases; bases outside gene matches: 23.